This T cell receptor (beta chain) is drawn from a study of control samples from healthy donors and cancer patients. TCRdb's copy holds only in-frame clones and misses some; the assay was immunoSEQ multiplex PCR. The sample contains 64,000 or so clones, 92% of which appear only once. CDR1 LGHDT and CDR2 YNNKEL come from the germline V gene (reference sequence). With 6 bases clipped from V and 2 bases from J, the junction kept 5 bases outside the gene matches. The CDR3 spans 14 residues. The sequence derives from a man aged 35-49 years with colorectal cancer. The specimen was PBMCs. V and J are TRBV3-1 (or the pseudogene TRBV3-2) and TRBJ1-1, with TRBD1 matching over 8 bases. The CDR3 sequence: CASSYDRGNTEAFF. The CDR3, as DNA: TGTGCCAGCAGTTACGACAGGGGAAACACTGAAGCTTTCTTT.